This T cell receptor (beta chain) comes out of a study of technical replicates of blood from a few donors. TCRdb's table, derived via immunoSEQ multiplex PCR, lists solely in-frame clones and lacks some. The sample records 64,000 or so clones, approximately 84% being singletons. Trimming took 0 bases from V and 5 from J, leaving 11 bases between them. CDR1 SGDLS and CDR2 YYNGEE come from the germline V gene. The CDR3 totals 15 residues. This clone was observed a single time. Sequencing was carried out using PBMCs. The V gene is TRBV9, the J gene TRBJ2-2; perhaps TRBD1 as D (5 bases). This sequence was found in a human donor in good health. Some clones in this sample may be carry-over from other donors' samples. The CDR3 coding sequence is TGTGCCAGCAGCGTAGTCACAGGAAAAACCGGGGAGCTGTTTTTT. This gives the protein CASSVVTGKTGELFF.